The 9 T cell receptor beta chains below were found in one sample sequenced in a study of shared clonotypes between healthy human individuals. Some clones are missing from TCRdb's copy, which holds only in-frame ones; the method was immunoSEQ multiplex PCR. The sample holds over a million clones, about 80% seen once. What was sequenced was memory CD4+ T cells from PBMCs. Subset of the sample: CD45RA-negative fraction. These receptors were obtained from a young man in good health. Some clones in this sample may be carry-over from other donors' samples.

J is TRBJ1-6 and V is TRBV25-1; no firm D call. V dropped 4 bases and J dropped 14 bases, with 18 bases sitting between them. Germline CDR1 MGHDK, CDR2 SYGVNS. The CDR3 loop spans 14 amino acids. CDR3 region: CASSAHLGAGSLHF. DNA of the CDR3: TGTGCCAGCAGTGCCCACCTAGGAGCCGGATCCCTCCACTTT.

CDR3 nucleotides: TGTGCCAGCAGCTTAGCTGGGGCCCGCCTTCAGCCCCAGCATTTT. Amino acid sequence: CASSLAGARLQPQHF. The chain is built from TRBV7-8 and TRBJ1-5; D is possibly TRBD1 (5 bases). V lost 0 bases to trimming and J lost 6 bases, with 12 bases between them. Germline V CDR1 and CDR2: SGHVS, FQNEAQ. The CDR3 loop spans 15 amino acids.

The genes are TRBV27 and TRBJ2-7; 7 bases match TRBD1. The germline V gene has CDR1 MNHEY and CDR2 SMNVEV (reference sequence). The CDR3 has 12 residues. The V and J ends lost 10 bases and 1 base, in that order; junction bases with no gene match: 4. The CDR3 DNA reads TGTGCCAAAACAGGGGCATCCTACGAGCAGTACTTC. Protein product: CAKTGASYEQYF.

V usage is TRBV25-1 and J usage is TRBJ2-1, with unresolved D. There are 13 residues in the CDR3. Germline CDR1 is MGHDK and CDR2 is SYGVNS. With 4 bases removed from V and 9 bases from J, the gap between germline ends came to 13 bases. The CDR3, as DNA: TGTGCCAGCAGTGTGGCCCCGGTCGGTGAGCAGTTCTTC. Residues: CASSVAPVGEQFF.

The chain uses TRBV9 and TRBJ2-5; possible D gene TRBD1, 6 bases. The CDR3 length is 15 residues. The V end was cut by 4 bases, the J end by 4 bases, with 17 bases between. Germline values: CDR1 SGDLS, CDR2 YYNGEE. CDR3 region: CASSPRGQRLETQYF. The DNA of the CDR3 is TGTGCCAGCAGCCCCCGCGGACAGAGGTTAGAGACCCAGTACTTC.

In its sample, this clone was seen a few times. The chain recombines TRBV5-4 with TRBJ1-2, with 8 nucleotides matching TRBD1. V was pared by 1 base and J by 6 bases, with 8 bases of the junction left unmatched. The CDR3 sequence is 15 residues long. CDR1 SGHNT and CDR2 YYREEE come from the germline V gene (reference sequence). CDR3 in amino acids: CASSLLNQGADGYTF. The CDR3 DNA follows: TGTGCCAGCAGCTTGTTAAACCAGGGGGCGGATGGCTACACCTTC.

In its sample, this clone was seen once. One end of the junction is discordant with germline, which a read error may explain. The rearrangement links TRBV28 to TRBJ2-7; D not certain. This CDR3 region has 12 residues. CDR1 and CDR2 (germline): MDHEN, SYDVKM. The chain's CDR3 is CASSFRRYGQYF. The DNA for the CDR3 is TGTGCCAGCAGTTTTAGACGTTACGGGCAGTACTTC.

This rearrangement joins TRBV7-3 to TRBJ1-2; 8 nucleotides agree with TRBD1. CDR3 size: 14 residues. CDR1 is SGHTA and CDR2 is FQGTGA in the germline V gene. J lost 9 bases, V lost 5 bases, and 11 bases had no gene match. CDR3 coding DNA: TGTGCCAGCAGCGTCCCGGGACAGGCCACCAGCTACACCTTC. Translating it yields CASSVPGQATSYTF.

This clone appeared a single time. The V call is TRBV28, the J call TRBJ1-4, with a tentative D call TRBD1 (5 bases). Germline assignment: CDR1 MDHEN and CDR2 SYDVKM. Trimming cost V 5 bases and J 7 bases, with 17 bases left between them. This CDR3 comprises 15 residues. The CDR3 nucleotides are TGTGCCAGCAGTGGAGGCCGCGCTAGGGGTGAAAAACTGTTTTTT. The encoded protein is CASSGGRARGEKLFF. The whole variable domain, remainder taken from reference TRBV28 and TRBJ1-4, is DVKVTQSSRYLVKRTGEKVFLECVQDMDHENMFWYRQDPGLGLRLIYFSYDVKMKEKGDIPEGYSVSREKKERFSLILESASTNQTSMYLCASSGGRARGEKLFFGSGTQLSVL.